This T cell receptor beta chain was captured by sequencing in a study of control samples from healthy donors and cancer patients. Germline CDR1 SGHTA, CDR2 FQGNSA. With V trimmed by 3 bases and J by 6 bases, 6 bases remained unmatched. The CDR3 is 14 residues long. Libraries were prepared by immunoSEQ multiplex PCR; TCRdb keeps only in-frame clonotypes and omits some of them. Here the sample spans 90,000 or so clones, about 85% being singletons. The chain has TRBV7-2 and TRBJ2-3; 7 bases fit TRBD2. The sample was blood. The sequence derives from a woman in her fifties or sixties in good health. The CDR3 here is CASSFLAAADTQYF. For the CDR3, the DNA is TGTGCCAGCAGCTTCCTAGCGGCCGCGGATACGCAGTATTTT.